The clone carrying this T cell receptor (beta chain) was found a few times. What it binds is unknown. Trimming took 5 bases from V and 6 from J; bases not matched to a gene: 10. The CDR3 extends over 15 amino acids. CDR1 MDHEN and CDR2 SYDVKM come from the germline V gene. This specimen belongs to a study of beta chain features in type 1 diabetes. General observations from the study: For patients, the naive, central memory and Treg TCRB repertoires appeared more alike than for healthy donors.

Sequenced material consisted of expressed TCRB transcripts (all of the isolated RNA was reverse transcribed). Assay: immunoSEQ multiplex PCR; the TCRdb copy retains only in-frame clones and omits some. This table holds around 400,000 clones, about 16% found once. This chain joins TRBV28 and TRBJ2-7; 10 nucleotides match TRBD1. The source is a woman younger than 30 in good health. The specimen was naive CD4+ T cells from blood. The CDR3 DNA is TGTGCCAGCAGTGGCACCGGGACAGGGGAGAGCGAGCAGTACTTC. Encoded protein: CASSGTGTGESEQYF.